This T cell receptor (beta chain) was found in a study of PD-L1 blockade in urothelial cancer. Across the study: Per blood sample, T cells had a median of around 150,000.

This table comes from immunoSEQ multiplex PCR, and its TCRdb copy is limited to in-frame clones, with some not included. Of 100,000 to 150,000 clones detected, around 88% appear once; the ten largest clones hold 2.4%. V lost 7 bases and J lost 1; bases outside the gene matches: 7. Germline CDR1 SGHRS, CDR2 YFSETQ. The CDR3 is made up of 16 amino acids. Regarding time point: peripheral blood 6 weeks after treatment start. This chain joins TRBV5-1 and TRBJ2-2; TRBD2 agrees at 10 bases. The input for sequencing was PBMCs, taken around atezolizumab (anti-PD-L1) treatment. This receptor was taken from a man aged 45 to 65 with urothelial cancer. CDR3 DNA: TGCGCCAGCTCGGTAGCGGGAGGAGGGAACACCGGGGAGCTGTTTTTT. Translated: CASSVAGGGNTGELFF.